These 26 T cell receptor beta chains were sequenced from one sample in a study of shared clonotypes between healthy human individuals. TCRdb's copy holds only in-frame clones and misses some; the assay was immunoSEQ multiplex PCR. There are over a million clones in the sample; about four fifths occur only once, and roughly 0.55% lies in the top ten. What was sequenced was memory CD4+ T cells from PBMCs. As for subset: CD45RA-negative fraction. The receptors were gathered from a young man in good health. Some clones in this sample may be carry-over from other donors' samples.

The CDR3: CASSPDRGGSRNTEAFF. The CDR3 nucleotides are TGCGCCAGCAGCCCTGACAGGGGAGGTAGCAGGAACACTGAAGCTTTCTTT. The chain links TRBV5-1 to TRBJ1-1; 8 bases are a match to TRBD1. V lost 4 bases, J lost 1 base, and 12 bases stayed unmatched. Germline loops: CDR1 SGHRS, CDR2 YFSETQ. CDR3 length equals 17 residues.

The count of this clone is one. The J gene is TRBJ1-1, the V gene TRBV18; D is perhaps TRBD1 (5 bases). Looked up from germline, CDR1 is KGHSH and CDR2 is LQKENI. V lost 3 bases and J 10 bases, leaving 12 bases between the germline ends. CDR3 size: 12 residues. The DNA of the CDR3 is TGTGCCAGCTCACCCGATACTAGGGGAGCTTTCTTT. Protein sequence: CASSPDTRGAFF.

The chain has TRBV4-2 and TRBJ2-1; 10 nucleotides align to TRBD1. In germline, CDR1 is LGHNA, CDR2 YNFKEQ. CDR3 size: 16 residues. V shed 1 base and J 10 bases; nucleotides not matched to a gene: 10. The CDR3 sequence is CASSQAQGQGLGEQFF. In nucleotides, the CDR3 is TGTGCCAGCAGCCAAGCCCAGGGACAGGGGTTAGGCGAGCAGTTCTTC.

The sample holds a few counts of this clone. The CDR3 DNA sequence: TGCAGCGCCGCCCCGGGCACTGAAGCTTTCTTT. The encoded protein is CSAAPGTEAFF. The V and J genes are TRBV29-1 and TRBJ1-1; D not certain. This CDR3 has 11 residues. V was pared by 7 bases and J by 4 bases, with 10 bases between. Germline CDR1 SQVTM, CDR2 ANQGSEA.

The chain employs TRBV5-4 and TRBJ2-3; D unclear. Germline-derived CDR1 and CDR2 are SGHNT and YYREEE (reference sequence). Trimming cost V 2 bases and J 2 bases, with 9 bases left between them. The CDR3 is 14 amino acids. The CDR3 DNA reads TGTGCCAGCAGCTTTGGCGGTTACACAGATACGCAGTATTTT. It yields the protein CASSFGGYTDTQYF. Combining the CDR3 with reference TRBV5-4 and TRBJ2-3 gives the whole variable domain ETGVTQSPTHLIKTRGQQVTLRCSSQSGHNTVSWYQQALGQGPQFIFQYYREEENGRGNFPPRFSGLQFPNYSSELNVNALELDDSALYLCASSFGGYTDTQYFGPGTRLTVL.

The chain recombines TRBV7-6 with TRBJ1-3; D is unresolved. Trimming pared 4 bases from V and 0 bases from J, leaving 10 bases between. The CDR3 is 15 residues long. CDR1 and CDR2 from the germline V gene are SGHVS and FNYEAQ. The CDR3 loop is CASSSLPFSGNTIYF. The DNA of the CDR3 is TGTGCCAGCAGCTCCCTTCCTTTCTCTGGAAACACCATATATTTT.

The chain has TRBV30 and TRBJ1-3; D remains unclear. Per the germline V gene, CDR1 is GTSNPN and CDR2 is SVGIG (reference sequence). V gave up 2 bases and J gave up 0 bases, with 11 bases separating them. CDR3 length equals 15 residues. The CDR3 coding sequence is TGTGCCTGGAGTTTCCAGGCCCTCTCTGGAAACACCATATATTTT. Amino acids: CAWSFQALSGNTIYF.

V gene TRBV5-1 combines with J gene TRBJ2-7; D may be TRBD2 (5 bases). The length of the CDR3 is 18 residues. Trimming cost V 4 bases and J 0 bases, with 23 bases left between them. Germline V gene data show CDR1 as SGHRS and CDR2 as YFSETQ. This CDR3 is CASSLGLATYSSSYEQYF. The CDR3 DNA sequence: TGCGCCAGCAGCCTAGGACTGGCGACCTATAGTAGCTCCTACGAGCAGTACTTC. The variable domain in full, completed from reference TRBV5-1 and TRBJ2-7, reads KAGVTQTPRYLIKTRGQQVTLSCSPISGHRSVSWYQQTPGQGLQFLFEYFSETQRNKGNFPGRFSGRQFSNSRSEMNVSTLELGDSALYLCASSLGLATYSSSYEQYFGPGTRLTVT.

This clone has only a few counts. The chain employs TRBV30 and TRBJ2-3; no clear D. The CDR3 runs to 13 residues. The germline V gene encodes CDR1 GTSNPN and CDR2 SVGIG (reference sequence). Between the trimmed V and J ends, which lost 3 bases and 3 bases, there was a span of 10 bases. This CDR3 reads CAWRTEETDTQYF. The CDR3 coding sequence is TGTGCCTGGAGGACCGAAGAGACAGATACGCAGTATTTT.

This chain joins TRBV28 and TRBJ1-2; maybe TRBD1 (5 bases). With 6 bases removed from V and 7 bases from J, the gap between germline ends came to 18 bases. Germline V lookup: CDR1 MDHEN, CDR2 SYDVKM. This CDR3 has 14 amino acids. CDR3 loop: CASSSLRGVGGYTF. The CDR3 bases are TGTGCCAGCAGCAGCCTAAGGGGCGTAGGTGGCTACACCTTC.

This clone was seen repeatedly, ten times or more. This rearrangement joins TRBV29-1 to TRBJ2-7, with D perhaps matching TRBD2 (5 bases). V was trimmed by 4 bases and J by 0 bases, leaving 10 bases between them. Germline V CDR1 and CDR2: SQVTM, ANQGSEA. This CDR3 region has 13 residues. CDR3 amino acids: CSVAGLGSYEQYF. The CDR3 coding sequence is TGCAGCGTTGCGGGGTTAGGCTCCTACGAGCAGTACTTC.

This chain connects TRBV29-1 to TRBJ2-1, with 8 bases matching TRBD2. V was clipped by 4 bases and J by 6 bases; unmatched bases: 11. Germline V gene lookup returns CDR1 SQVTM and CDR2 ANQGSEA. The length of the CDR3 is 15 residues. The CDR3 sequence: CSVGRGLAALNEQFF. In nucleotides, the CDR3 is TGCAGCGTTGGCAGAGGACTAGCCGCCCTCAATGAGCAGTTCTTC.

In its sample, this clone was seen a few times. Written as DNA, the CDR3 is TGCAGCGTTGAAGGGAGAGGGACGAACACTGAAGCTTTCTTT. As protein: CSVEGRGTNTEAFF. This rearrangement joins TRBV29-1 to TRBJ1-1; weak D call: TRBD1 (5 bases). Germline V gives CDR1 SQVTM, CDR2 ANQGSEA. This CDR3 spans 14 amino acids. V dropped 1 base and J dropped 1 base, with 10 bases sitting between them.

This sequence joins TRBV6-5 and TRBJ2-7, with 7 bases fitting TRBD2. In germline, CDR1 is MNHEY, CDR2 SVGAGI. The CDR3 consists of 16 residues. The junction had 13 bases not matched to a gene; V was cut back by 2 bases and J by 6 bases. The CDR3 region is CASSYGPGRERREQYF. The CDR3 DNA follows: TGTGCCAGCAGTTACGGTCCGGGGCGGGAGCGACGCGAGCAGTACTTC.

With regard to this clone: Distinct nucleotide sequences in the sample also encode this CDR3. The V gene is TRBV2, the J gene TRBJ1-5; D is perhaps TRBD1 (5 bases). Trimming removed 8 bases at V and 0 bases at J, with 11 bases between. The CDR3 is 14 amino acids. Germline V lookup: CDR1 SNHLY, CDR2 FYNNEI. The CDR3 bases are TGTGCCAGCTCGGGGGTTTATAGCAATCAGCCCCAGCATTTT. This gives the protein CASSGVYSNQPQHF.

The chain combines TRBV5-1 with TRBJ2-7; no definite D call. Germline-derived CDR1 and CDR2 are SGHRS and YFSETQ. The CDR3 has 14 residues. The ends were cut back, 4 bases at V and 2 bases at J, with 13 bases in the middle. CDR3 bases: TGCGCCAGCAGCGTTGACACCCAAACCTACGAGCAGTACTTC. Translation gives CASSVDTQTYEQYF.

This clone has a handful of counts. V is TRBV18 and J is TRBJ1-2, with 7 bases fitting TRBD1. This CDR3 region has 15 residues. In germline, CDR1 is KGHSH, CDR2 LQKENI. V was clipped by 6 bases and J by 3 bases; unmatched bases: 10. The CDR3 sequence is CASSLTGTDHYGYTF. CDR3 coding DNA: TGTGCCAGCTCCCTTACCGGGACAGACCACTATGGCTACACCTTC.

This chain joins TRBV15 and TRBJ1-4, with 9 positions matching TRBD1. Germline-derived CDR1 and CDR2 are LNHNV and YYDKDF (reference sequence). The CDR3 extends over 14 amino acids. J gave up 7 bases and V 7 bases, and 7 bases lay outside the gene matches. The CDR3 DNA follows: TGTGCCACCAACGACTACAGGGGGCGTGAAAAACTGTTTTTT. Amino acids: CATNDYRGREKLFF.

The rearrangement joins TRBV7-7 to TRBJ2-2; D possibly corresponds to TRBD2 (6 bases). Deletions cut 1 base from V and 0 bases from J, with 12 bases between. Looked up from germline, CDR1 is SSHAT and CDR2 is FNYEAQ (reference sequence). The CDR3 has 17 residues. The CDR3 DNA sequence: TGTGCCAGCAGCTTAGATCTAAGCGGGCCGAACACCGGGGAGCTGTTTTTT. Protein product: CASSLDLSGPNTGELFF.

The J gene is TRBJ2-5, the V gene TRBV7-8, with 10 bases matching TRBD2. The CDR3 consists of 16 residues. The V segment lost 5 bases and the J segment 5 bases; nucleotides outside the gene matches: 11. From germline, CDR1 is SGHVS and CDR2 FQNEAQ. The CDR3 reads CASSPTLAGGRETQYF. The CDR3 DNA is TGTGCCAGCAGCCCGACGTTAGCGGGAGGAAGGGAGACCCAGTACTTC.

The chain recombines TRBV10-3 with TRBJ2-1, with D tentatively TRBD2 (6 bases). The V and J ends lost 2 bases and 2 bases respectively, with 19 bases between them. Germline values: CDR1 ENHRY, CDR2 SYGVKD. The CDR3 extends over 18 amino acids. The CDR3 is CAISERGGAGRTYNEQFF. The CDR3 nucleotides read TGTGCCATCAGTGAGCGAGGAGGGGCCGGGAGAACCTACAATGAGCAGTTCTTC.

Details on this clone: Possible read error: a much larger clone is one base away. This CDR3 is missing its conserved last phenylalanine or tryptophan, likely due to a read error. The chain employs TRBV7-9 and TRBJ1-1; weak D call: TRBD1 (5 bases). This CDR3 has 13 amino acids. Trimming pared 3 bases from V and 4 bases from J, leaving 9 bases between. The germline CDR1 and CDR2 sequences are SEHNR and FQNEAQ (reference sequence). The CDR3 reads CASSFTGATEAFS. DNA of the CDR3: TGTGCCAGCAGCTTCACTGGGGCCACTGAAGCTTTCTCT.

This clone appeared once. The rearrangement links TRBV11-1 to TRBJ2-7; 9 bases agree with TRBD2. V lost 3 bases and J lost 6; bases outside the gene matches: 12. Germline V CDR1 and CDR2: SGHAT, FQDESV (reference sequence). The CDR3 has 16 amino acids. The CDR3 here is CASSFRDTYSGSEQYF. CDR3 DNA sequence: TGTGCCAGCAGCTTCCGGGACACCTATAGCGGGAGCGAGCAGTACTTC.

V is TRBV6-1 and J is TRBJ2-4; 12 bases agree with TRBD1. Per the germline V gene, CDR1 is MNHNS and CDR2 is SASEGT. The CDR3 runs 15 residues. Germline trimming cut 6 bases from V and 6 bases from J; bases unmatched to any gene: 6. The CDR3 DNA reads TGTGCCAGCAGAGGGGACAGGGGGCGAGTAAACATTCAGTACTTC. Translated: CASRGDRGRVNIQYF.

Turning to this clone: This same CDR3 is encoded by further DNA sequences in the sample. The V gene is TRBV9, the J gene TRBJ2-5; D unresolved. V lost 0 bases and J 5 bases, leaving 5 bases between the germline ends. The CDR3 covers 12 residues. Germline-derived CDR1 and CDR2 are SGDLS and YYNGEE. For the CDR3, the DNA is TGTGCCAGCAGCGTAGGCTACGAGACCCAGTACTTC. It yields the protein CASSVGYETQYF.

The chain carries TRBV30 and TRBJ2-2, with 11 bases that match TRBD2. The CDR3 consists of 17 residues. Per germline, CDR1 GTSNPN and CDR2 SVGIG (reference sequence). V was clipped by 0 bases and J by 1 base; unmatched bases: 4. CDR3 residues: CAWSVPGTSGNTGELFF. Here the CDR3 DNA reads TGTGCCTGGAGTGTACCCGGGACTAGCGGGAACACCGGGGAGCTGTTTTTT.